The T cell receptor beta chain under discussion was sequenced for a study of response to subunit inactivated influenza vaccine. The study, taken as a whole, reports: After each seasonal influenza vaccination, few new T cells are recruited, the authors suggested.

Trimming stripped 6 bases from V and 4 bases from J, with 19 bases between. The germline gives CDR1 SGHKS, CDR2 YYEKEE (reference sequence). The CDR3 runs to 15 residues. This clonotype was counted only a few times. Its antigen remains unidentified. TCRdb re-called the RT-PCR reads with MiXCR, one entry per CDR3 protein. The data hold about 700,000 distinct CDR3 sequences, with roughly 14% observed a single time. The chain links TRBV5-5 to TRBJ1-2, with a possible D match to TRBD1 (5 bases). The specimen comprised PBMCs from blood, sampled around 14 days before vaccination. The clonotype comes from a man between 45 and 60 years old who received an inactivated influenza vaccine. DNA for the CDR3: TGTGCCAGCACCCTAGGGGCAGACCCTGGCTATGGCTACACCTTC. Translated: CASTLGADPGYGYTF.